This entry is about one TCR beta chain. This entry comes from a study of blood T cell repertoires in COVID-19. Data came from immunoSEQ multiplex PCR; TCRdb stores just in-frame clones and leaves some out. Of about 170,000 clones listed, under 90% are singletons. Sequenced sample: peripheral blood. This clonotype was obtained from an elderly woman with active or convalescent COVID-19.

The CDR3 region is CASSLSPSGAEAFF. The CDR3 nucleotides read TGTGCCAGCAGCTTATCGCCTTCGGGGGCTGAAGCTTTCTTT. The rearrangement joins TRBV13 to TRBJ1-1; TRBD1 might be the D (5 bases). CDR3 size: 14 residues. Deletions cut 2 bases from V and 6 bases from J, with 13 bases between. The germline V gene has CDR1 PRHDT and CDR2 FYEKMQ (reference sequence).